The rows below give T cell receptor beta chains drawn from one sample of a study of control samples from healthy donors and cancer patients. Only in-frame clones appear in the TCRdb table, and some are missing; sequencing was by immunoSEQ multiplex PCR. Altogether 230,000 or so clones are present, just under 95% being singletons, with the ten largest covering approximately 1.6%. Specimen: blood. Every receptor here comes from a man aged 50 or older in good health. Each CDR3 is given with its conserved first and last residue. The order of the fields is J gene, D gene, clone size, V gene, CDR3 DNA, CDR3 protein. D genes are given only for firm matches. Some rows mark clone size as missing; the rest say once, few, many or name a class of expanded clone.

TRBJ1-5 TRBD1 few TRBV2 TGTGCCAGCAGTGAAGAGACAGGGGGAAGCAATCAGCCCCAGCATTTT CASSEETGGSNQPQHF
TRBJ2-3 NA NA TRBV6-2/TRBV6-3 TGTGCCAGCAGCGCCGCCCGACAGTCTAGCACAGATACGCAGTATTTT CASSAARQSSTDTQYF
TRBJ2-2 TRBD1 NA TRBV7-2 TGTGCCAGCAGCTTAGCGGGACAGGGGCCCGGGGAGCTGTTTTTT CASSLAGQGPGELFF
TRBJ1-5 NA once TRBV6-5 TGTGCCAGCACCAGAGACAGAAGCAATCAGCCCCAGCATTTT CASTRDRSNQPQHF
TRBJ1-6 NA NA TRBV9 TGTGCCAGCAGCCCGTCCGCACCAGGACATAATTCACCCCTCCACTTT CASSPSAPGHNSPLHF
TRBJ1-5 TRBD1 once TRBV18 TGTGCCAGCTCGCGGGACAGGGGGACGGGGAATCAGCCCCAGCATTTT CASSRDRGTGNQPQHF
TRBJ1-4 NA NA TRBV9 TGTGCCAGCAGCGTAGGGCGGACAGCCGAGGAAAAACTGTTTTTT CASSVGRTAEEKLFF
TRBJ1-2 NA once TRBV7-9 TGTGCCAGCAGCTCTCGGACGGAGACCTATGGCTACACCTTC CASSSRTETYGYTF
TRBJ2-2 NA once TRBV5-5 TGTGCCAGCCGGTTCGACGCGAACACCGGGGAGCTGTTTTTT CASRFDANTGELFF
TRBJ1-1 NA NA TRBV27 TGTGCCAGCAGTAGGGGTCCAGGGGCTATGAACACTGAAGCTTTCTTT CASSRGPGAMNTEAFF
TRBJ1-1 NA NA TRBV3-1/TRBV3-2 TGTGCCAGCAGCCAGATATTTACAGGGCGAAGAGGGACTGAAGCTTTCTTT CASSQIFTGRRGTEAFF
TRBJ2-5 NA few TRBV29-1 TGCAGCGTTGGGGGAGAAGAGACCCAGTACTTC CSVGGEETQYF
TRBJ1-4 TRBD1 NA TRBV2 TGTGCCAGCATTCTTAATCCGGGACAGGGTGATGAAAAACTGTTTTTT CASILNPGQGDEKLFF
TRBJ1-3 NA NA TRBV7-8 TGTGCCAGCAGCCGTCTATCGGGGAACACCATATATTTT CASSRLSGNTIYF
TRBJ1-3 TRBD1 NA TRBV7-9 TGTGCCAGCAGCCTCACGGGACAGGGGGGAAACACCATATATTTT CASSLTGQGGNTIYF
TRBJ2-4 NA NA TRBV2 TGTGCCAGCAGTGGACCTATAGCCAAAAACATTCAGTACTTC CASSGPIAKNIQYF
TRBJ1-2 NA NA TRBV9 TGTGCCAGCAGTGTGGGACTCCCTCTGGGCTACACCTTC CASSVGLPLGYTF
TRBJ1-2 TRBD1 NA TRBV27 TGTGCCAGCAGTCCCGACAGGGCCTATGGCTACACCTTC CASSPDRAYGYTF
TRBJ1-1 TRBD1 NA TRBV18 TGTGCCAGCTCACCTCAGACAGGGCTCCAGGCTGAAGCTTTCTTT CASSPQTGLQAEAFF